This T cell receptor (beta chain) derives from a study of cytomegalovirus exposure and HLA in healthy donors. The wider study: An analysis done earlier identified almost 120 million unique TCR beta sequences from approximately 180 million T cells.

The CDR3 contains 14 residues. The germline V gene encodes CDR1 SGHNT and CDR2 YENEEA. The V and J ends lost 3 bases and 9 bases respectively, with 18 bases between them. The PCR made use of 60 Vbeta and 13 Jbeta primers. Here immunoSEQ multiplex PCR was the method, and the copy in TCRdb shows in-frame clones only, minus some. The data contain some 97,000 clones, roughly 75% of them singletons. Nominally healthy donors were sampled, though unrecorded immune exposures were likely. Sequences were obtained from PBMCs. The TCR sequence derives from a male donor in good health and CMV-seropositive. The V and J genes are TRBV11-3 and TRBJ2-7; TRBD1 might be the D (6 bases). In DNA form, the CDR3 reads TGTGCCAGCAGCTTGGGGCAGGGGAATCTTGCGCAGTACTTC. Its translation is CASSLGQGNLAQYF. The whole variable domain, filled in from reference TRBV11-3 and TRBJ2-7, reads EAGVVQSPRYKIIEKKQPVAFWCNPISGHNTLYWYLQNLGQGPELLIRYENEEAVDDSQLPKDRFSAERLKGVDSTLKIQPAELGDSAVYLCASSLGQGNLAQYFGPGTRLTVT.